The entry that follows covers one T cell receptor (beta chain) sequence. Its binding antigen is unknown. No much larger clonotype is one base removed from it; base qualities were not supplied. The sample belongs to a study of shared clonotypes between healthy human individuals (dated by TCRdb to 2020 to 2021). Describing the broader study: A couple of women and a few men aged 18 to 49 years were included in the cohort. For each donor, CD4 naive and CD4 memory were each given three plates, CD8 naive was given two plates, and CD8 memory was given one plate. To estimate repertoire size and how much clonotypes are shared between individuals, the study performed deep sequencing of blood TCR repertoires from 4 to 6 healthy adults. Different laboratories and diverse techniques were used to prepare libraries and sequence TCR repertoires, to increase sequencing depth and limit assay-specific biases. Each donor's leukapheresis produced roughly between about 0.9 and 9.5 billion PBMCs.

Using the deep immunoSEQ assay, TCR CDR3 regions were amplified from genomic DNA by multiplex PCR. Genomic DNA extracted from each cell subset was distributed evenly over all wells of several immunoSEQ 96-well plates, and each plate served as one replicate. For sorted subsets, 200 to 250 ng of genomic DNA, equivalent to tens of thousands of T cell genomes, went into each replicate PCR. The purified libraries were quantified using a Qubit 3.0 fluorometer, sized with a Bioanalyzer 2100, and then quantified again using the KAPA Library Quantification kit. Every immunoSEQ 96-well plate was sequenced on a separate single-read 150-cycle Illumina NextSeq 550 flow cell. Per the authors' processing: Because the immunoSEQ output included only junctional sequences and no quality scores, the filtering could not be the same as the filtering used for full-length reads. Sequences were annotated with PyIR, a Python wrapper for IgBLAST v1.9, using IMGT germline references to assign V/J genes and CDR3. Reads were removed for weak V/J assignments (E-value above 1e-6), missing CDR3, stop codons, out-of-frame junctions, or ambiguous translated residues. V3J clonotypes were defined as sequences sharing an identical inferred V gene, J gene, and CDR3 amino acid sequence. The percentage overlap between two repertoires was calculated by dividing the number of shared unique clonotypes by the size of the smaller repertoire. RTK rarefaction, the Chao1 estimator, and Recon v2.1 estimates of unobserved clonotypes were used to assess repertoire richness. OLGA was used to compute generation probabilities for all TCRbeta clonotypes that the gDNA method yielded from a handful of donors. In its TCRdb copy, this immuneACCESS table keeps in-frame sequences only and misses some clones. Where compared with another copy, unresolved V genes explain less than half of these, and the others have no known cause. For V, J and clone size, that table is used; D and trimming come from the DNA. Present in this sample are over 1.5 million clones, around 98% of which were seen just once. The ten largest clones capture around 0.47% of the sample.

Overall study outcomes, separate from this receptor: Based on pairwise subsampling, the degree of clonotype sharing among donors was expected to be affected by sequencing depth. Sharing across several donors was observed for about 5% of naive CD4, 3% to 3.5% of naive CD8, 2% to 2.5% of memory CD4, and about 0.4% of memory CD8 clonotypes. Compared with non-shared clonotypes, the clonotypes found in all four sorted-subset donors had higher generation probabilities. Only blood was sampled, and tissue TCR repertoires likely differ from those in blood. The genetic and exposure-history diversity represented was limited by the small number of donors. Larger estimated clonotype richness was generally found for naive subsets than for memory subsets. Incomplete sequencing was indicated by rarefaction of sorted-subset datasets, despite the large sequencing depth.

Donors were healthy HIV-negative adults with no recently reported acute infections or vaccinations. Only Caucasian adults living in Nashville, Tennessee, USA were represented among the donors. CD4+ T cells were enriched through magnetic negative selection, after which naive cells were positively selected on CD45RA and the remaining negative fraction served as the memory subset. Blood was obtained by leukapheresis, after which PBMCs were separated by Ficoll-Histopaque density gradient centrifugation and cryopreserved in liquid nitrogen vapor phase. Analytical flow cytometry was used to check the purity and quantity of each magnetically sorted T cell population. Genomic DNA was isolated from each sorted fraction and quantified by UV absorbance on a Nanodrop 2000c. The CDR3 sequence holds 14 residues, the cysteine and phenylalanine included. Only the CDR3 DNA is retained, 42 bases long and in frame from the first base. The germline V end is reduced by 5 bases and the J end by 1 base; junction bases left unmatched: 6. CDR1 is given as SGHRS and CDR2 as YFSETQ, both from the germline V gene.

Sequencing was done on a sample of naive CD4+ T cells sorted from blood. Taken with the paper, the label for cell subset or site translates to: CD45RA+ positively selected. The receptor was derived from a man in his thirties or forties in good health. The sequence links TRBV5-1 to TRBJ2-7; TRBD1 agrees with 7 junctional bases. The CDR3 protein sequence reads: CASRGTVTSYEQYF. The nucleotide sequence is TGCGCCAGCAGGGGGACAGTTACTTCCTACGAGCAGTACTTC.